These T cell receptor beta chains were read from a single sample in a study of spatial heterogeneity in lung cancer. MiXCR was run by TCRdb on the 5' RACE reads, yielding one entry per CDR3 protein. The data hold roughly 25,000 distinct CDR3 sequences, with 4% to 6% observed a single time. The sample was PBMCs, taken at surgery. The receptors here all came from a male donor with early-stage non-small cell lung cancer. CDR3s include the opening cysteine and the closing phenylalanine or tryptophan. A D gene is named only where the DNA matches it firmly. Where a row states a size, it is once, few, many or the class of an expanded clone; other rows omit it.

TRBJ1-2,NA,13,TRBV28,many,CASTHDSNYGYTF,TGTGCCAGCACCCATGACAGCAACTATGGCTACACCTTC
TRBJ1-1,NA,14,TRBV6-5,many,CASRPPGPNTEAFF,TGTGCCAGCAGGCCACCGGGACCGAACACTGAAGCTTTCTTT
TRBJ1-2,NA,14,TRBV3-1,few,CASSYNGQSYGYTF,TGTGCCAGCAGCTACAATGGACAGTCCTATGGCTACACCTTC
TRBJ1-3,TRBD1,16,TRBV2,many,CASSEMGQRTGNTIYF,TGTGCCAGCAGTGAGATGGGACAGCGCACTGGAAACACCATATATTTT
TRBJ2-3,NA,17,TRBV19,NA,CASSNPRGVGGTDTQYF,TGTGCCAGTAGCAACCCACGAGGGGTAGGGGGCACAGATACGCAGTATTTT
TRBJ2-7,NA,13,TRBV5-1,many,CASSSQHSYEQYF,TGCGCCAGCAGCTCGCAGCACTCCTACGAGCAGTACTTC
TRBJ1-6,NA,16,TRBV7-8,many,CASTEGRLSYNSPLHF,TGTGCCAGCACCGAAGGGCGACTCTCCTATAATTCACCCCTCCACTTT
TRBJ2-3,NA,15,TRBV7-2,many,CASTPVPRGTTTQYF,TGTGCCAGCACCCCAGTCCCCCGGGGGACAACTACGCAGTATTTT
TRBJ1-4,NA,12,TRBV20-1,many,CSVRATNEKLFF,TGCAGTGTTCGCGCAACTAATGAAAAACTGTTTTTT
TRBJ2-1,TRBD1,15,TRBV20-1,many,CSASLTSTGDREQFF,TGCAGTGCTAGTCTGACTTCTACAGGGGATCGTGAGCAGTTCTTC
TRBJ1-2,TRBD1,14,TRBV10-3,many,CAISEPGGHYGYTF,TGTGCCATCAGTGAGCCAGGGGGCCACTATGGCTACACCTTC
TRBJ2-1,NA,14,TRBV28,medium-sized,CASSLFGSYNEQFF,TGTGCCAGCAGTTTGTTTGGGTCCTACAATGAGCAGTTCTTC
TRBJ2-7,NA,12,TRBV10-3,once,CAIADRTYEQYF,TGTGCCATCGCCGACAGGACCTACGAGCAGTACTTC
TRBJ1-1,NA,15,TRBV28,many,CASSPVLGRHVEAFF,TGTGCCAGCAGTCCGGTCCTTGGGCGGCACGTCGAAGCTTTCTTT
TRBJ2-5,TRBD1,14,TRBV6-4,many,CASSESGTEGTQYF,TGTGCCAGCAGTGAGTCCGGGACAGAGGGGACCCAGTACTTC